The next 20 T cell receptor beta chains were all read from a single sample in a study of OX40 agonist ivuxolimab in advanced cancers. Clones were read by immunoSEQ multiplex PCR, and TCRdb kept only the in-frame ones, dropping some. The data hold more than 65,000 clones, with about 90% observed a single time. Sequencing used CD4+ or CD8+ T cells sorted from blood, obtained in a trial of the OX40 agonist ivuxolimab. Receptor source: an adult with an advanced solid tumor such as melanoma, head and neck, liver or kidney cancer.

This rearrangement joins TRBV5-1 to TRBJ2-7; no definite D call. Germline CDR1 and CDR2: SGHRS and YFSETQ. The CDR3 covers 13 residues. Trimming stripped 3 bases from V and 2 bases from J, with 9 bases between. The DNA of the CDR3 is TGCGCCAGCAGCTACGGAGCTACCTACGAGCAGTACTTC. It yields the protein CASSYGATYEQYF.

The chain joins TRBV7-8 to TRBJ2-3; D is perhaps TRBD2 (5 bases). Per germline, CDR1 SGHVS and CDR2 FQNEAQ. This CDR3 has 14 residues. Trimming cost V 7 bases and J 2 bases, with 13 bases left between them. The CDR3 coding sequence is TGTGCCAGCACCGCCCCCGGGGACACAGATACGCAGTATTTT. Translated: CASTAPGDTDTQYF. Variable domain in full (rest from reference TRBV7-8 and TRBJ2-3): GAGVSQSPRYKVAKRGQDVALRCDPISGHVSLFWYQQALGQGPEFLTYFQNEAQLDKSGLPSDRFFAERPEGSVSTLKIQRTQQEDSAVYLCASTAPGDTDTQYFGPGTRLTVL.

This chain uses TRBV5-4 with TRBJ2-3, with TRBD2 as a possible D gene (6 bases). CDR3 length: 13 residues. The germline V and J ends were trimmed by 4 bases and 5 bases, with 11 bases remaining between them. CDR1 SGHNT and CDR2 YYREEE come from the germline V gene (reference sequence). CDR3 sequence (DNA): TGTGCCAGCAGCCTGACTAGTATAGATACGCAGTATTTT. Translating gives CASSLTSIDTQYF.

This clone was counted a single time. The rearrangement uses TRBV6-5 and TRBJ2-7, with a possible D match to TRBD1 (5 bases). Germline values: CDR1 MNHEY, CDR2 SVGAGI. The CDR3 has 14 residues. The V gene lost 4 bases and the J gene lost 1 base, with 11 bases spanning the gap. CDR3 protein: CASSFEDTSYEQYF. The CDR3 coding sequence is TGTGCCAGCAGTTTCGAGGACACGTCCTACGAGCAGTACTTC.

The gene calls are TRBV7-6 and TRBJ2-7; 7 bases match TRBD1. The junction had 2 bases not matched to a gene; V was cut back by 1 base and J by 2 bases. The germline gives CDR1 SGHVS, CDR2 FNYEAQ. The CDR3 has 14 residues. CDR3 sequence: CASSLGQGAYEQYF. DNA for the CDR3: TGTGCCAGCAGCTTAGGTCAGGGGGCCTACGAGCAGTACTTC.

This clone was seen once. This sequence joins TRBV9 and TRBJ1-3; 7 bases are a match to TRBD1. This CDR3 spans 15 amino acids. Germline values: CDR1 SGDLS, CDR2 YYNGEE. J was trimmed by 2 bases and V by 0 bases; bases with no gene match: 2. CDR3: CASSVGQGAGNTIYF. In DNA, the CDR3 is TGTGCCAGCAGCGTAGGACAGGGAGCTGGAAACACCATATATTTT.

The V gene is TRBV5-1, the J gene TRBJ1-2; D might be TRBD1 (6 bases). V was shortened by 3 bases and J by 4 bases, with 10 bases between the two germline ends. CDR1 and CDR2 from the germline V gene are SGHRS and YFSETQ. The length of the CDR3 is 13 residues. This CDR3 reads CASSSGAPYGYTF. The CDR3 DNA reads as TGCGCCAGCAGCTCAGGGGCACCCTATGGCTACACCTTC. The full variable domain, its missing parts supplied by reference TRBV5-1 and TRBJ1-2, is KAGVTQTPRYLIKTRGQQVTLSCSPISGHRSVSWYQQTPGQGLQFLFEYFSETQRNKGNFPGRFSGRQFSNSRSEMNVSTLELGDSALYLCASSSGAPYGYTFGSGTRLTVV.

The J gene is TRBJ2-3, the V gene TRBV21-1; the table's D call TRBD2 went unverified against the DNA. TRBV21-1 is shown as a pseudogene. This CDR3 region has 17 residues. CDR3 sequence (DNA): TGTGCCAGCAGCACAGAAACTAGCGGGGGGGCCGTAGATACGCAGTATTTT. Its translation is CASSTETSGGAVDTQYF.

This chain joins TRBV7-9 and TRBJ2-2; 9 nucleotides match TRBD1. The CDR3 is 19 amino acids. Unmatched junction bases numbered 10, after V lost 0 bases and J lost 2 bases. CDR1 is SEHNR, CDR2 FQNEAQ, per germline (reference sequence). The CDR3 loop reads CASSLAWTGESGNTGELFF. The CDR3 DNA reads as TGTGCCAGCAGCTTAGCTTGGACAGGGGAATCTGGAAACACCGGGGAGCTGTTTTTT. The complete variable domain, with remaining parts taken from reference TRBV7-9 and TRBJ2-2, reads DTGVSQNPRHKITKRGQNVTFRCDPISEHNRLYWYRQTLGQGPEFLTYFQNEAQLEKSRLLSDRFSAERPKGSFSTLEIQRTEQGDSAMYLCASSLAWTGESGNTGELFFGEGSRLTVL.

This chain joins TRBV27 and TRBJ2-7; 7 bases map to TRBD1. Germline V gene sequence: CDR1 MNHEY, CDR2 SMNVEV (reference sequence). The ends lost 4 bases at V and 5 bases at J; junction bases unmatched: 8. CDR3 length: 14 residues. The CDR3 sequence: CASSSQTGLHEQYF. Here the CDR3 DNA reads TGTGCCAGCAGTTCTCAGACAGGGCTCCACGAGCAGTACTTC.

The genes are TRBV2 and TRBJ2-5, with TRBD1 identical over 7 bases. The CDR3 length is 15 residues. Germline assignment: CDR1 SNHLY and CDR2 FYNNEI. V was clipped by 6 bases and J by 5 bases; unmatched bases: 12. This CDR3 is CASRGIDRARETQYF. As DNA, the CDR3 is TGTGCCAGCAGGGGCATAGACAGGGCTCGGGAGACCCAGTACTTC.

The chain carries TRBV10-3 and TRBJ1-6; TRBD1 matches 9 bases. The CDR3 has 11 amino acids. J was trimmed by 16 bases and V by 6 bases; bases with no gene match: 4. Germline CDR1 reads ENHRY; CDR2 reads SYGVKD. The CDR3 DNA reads TGTGCCATCAGAGCCGGGACAGGGCTCCACTTT. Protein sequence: CAIRAGTGLHF.

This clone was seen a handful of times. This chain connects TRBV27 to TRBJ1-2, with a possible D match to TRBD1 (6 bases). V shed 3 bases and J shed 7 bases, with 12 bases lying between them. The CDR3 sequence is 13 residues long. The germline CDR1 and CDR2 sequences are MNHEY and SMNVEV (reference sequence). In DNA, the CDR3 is TGTGCCAGCAGTTTCACAGGGTCTGGTGGCTACACCTTC. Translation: CASSFTGSGGYTF.

This chain's CDR3 is CASSLWGNPTDTQYF. The CDR3 bases are TGTGCCAGCAGCTTATGGGGAAATCCGACAGATACGCAGTATTTT. This chain links TRBV7-2 with TRBJ2-3, with D unresolved. The CDR3 contains 15 residues. Germline V gene data show CDR1 as SGHTA and CDR2 as FQGNSA. V was cut by 2 bases and J by 3 bases, with 12 bases left in between.

CDR3 sequence reads: CASSDWTEASYEQYF. CDR3 DNA: TGTGCCAGCAGCGATTGGACAGAGGCCTCCTACGAGCAGTACTTC. The rearrangement links TRBV7-6 to TRBJ2-7; tentative D call: TRBD1 (6 bases). The length of the CDR3 is 15 residues. CDR1 is SGHVS and CDR2 is FNYEAQ in the germline V gene. V was trimmed by 5 bases and J by 0 bases, leaving 14 bases between them.

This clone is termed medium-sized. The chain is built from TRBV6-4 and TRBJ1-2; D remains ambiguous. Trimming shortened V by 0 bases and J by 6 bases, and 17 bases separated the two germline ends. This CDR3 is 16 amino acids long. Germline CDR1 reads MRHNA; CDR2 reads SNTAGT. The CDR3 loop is CASSDSSEALKNGYTF. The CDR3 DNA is TGTGCCAGCAGTGACTCATCGGAGGCATTAAAGAATGGCTACACCTTC.

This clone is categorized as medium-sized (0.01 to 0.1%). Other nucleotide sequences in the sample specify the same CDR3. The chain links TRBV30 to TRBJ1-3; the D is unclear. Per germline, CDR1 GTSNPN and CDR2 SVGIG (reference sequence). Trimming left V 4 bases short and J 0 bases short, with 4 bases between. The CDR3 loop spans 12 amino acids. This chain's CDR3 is CAWKASGNTIYF. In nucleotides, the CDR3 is TGTGCCTGGAAGGCCTCTGGAAACACCATATATTTT.

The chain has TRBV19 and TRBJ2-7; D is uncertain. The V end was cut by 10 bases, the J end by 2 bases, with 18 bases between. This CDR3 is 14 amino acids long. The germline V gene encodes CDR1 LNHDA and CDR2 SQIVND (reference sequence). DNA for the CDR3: TGTGCCACCCAACGACTCCCGCGTACCTACGAGCAGTACTTC. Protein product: CATQRLPRTYEQYF.

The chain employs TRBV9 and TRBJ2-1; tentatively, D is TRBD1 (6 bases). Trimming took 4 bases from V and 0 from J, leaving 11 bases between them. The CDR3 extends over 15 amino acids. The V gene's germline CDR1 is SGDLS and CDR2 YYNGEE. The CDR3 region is CASSPQGGSYNEQFF. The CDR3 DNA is TGTGCCAGCAGCCCTCAAGGGGGCTCCTACAATGAGCAGTTCTTC.

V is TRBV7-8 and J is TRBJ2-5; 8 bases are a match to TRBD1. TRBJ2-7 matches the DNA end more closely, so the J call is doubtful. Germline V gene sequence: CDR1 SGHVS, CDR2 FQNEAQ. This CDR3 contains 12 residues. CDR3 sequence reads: CASTGAPYEQYF. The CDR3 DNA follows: TGTGCCTCGACAGGGGCCCCCTACGAGCAGTACTTC.